The 2 T cell receptor beta chains given below trace back to one sample, sequenced in a study of T-cell memory formation after mild COVID-19 (dated by TCRdb to 2020 to 2022). Libraries were constructed by 5' RACE. Sequencing used an Illumina NovaSeq 6000. TCRdb reprocessing: public reads trimmed at Q25 with fastp, clones called with MiXCR, in-frame beta chains kept. Each CDR3 protein gets just one entry, which takes the most common genes and DNA from the rows behind it. For this sample the table gives tens of thousands of distinct CDR3 sequences, of which approximately 16% were detected only once. Of the sample, 1.2% to 1.5% falls within the top ten clones. Sequenced material: PBMCs or a T cell subset sorted from them (not recorded which). The receptors here all came from an adult who had mild COVID-19 (a few samples of this study predate the infection). The sample titles of this study are shuffled in the database, so cell type and time point are left out.

In this sample, this clonotype turned up many times. The CDR3 sequence: CASSSPPRDTDTQYF. Here the CDR3 DNA reads TGTGCCAGCAGTTCCCCGCCGAGGGACACAGATACGCAGTATTTT. This rearrangement joins TRBV6-2 or TRBV6-3 to TRBJ2-3; the D gene is possibly TRBD2 (5 bases). Germline V gene sequence: CDR1 MNHEY, CDR2 SVGEGT. Trimming took off 4 bases at V and 2 bases at J, with 13 bases between the two ends. CDR3 length: 15 amino acids.

By sample fraction, this clonotype is medium-sized. The rearrangement uses TRBV7-9 and TRBJ1-4; no firm D call. Germline V CDR1 and CDR2: SEHNR, FQNEAQ (reference sequence). The CDR3 runs 15 residues. Trimming pared 5 bases from V and 8 bases from J, leaving 18 bases between. The CDR3 region is CASSGPGRGREKLFF. CDR3 nucleotides: TGTGCCAGCAGCGGGCCGGGCCGCGGGAGGGAAAAACTGTTTTTT.